The clone carrying this TCR beta chain came up a few times. MiXCR, applied by TCRdb to the 5' RACE reads, yields one record per CDR3 protein. The data show about 10,000 distinct CDR3 sequences, about 45% seen once. Per the germline V gene, CDR1 is MGHRA and CDR2 is YSYEKL. There are 14 residues in the CDR3. Unmatched junction bases numbered 8, after V lost 5 bases and J lost 5 bases. The sorted Tregs were CD4+CD25+CD127-/low cells. The chain couples TRBV4-1 to TRBJ2-7; 8 bases align to TRBD2. This TCR was sampled from a female donor with breast cancer. Sequenced: Tregs sorted from a lymph node. For the CDR3, the DNA is TGCGCCAGCAGCTCACTAGCGGAGATGGACGAGCAGTACTTC. As protein: CASSSLAEMDEQYF.